The 2 T cell receptor beta chains listed next were all sequenced from one sample in a study of CD8 T cells in ankylosing spondylitis. Study findings and constraints: Ankylosing spondylitis blood appeared to be characterized by a TCR beta motif of 8 or 9 highly homologous variants.

Using its own MiXCR run on the 5' RACE reads, TCRdb lists one record per CDR3 protein. Here the sample spans 700,000 or so distinct CDR3 sequences, under 20% being singletons. These receptors' targets are unknown. Input material: blood, either unsorted or a sorted T cell fraction (not recorded which). The receptor source for this set is a male donor with ankylosing spondylitis.

This clonotype was counted between two and nine times. J is TRBJ2-4 and V is TRBV12-3 or TRBV12-4; TRBD1 aligns across 9 bases. The V and J ends lost 6 bases and 2 bases, in that order; junction bases with no gene match: 8. The CDR3 sequence is 16 residues long. The CDR3 DNA sequence: TGTGCCAGCAGCACCGGGACAGGGCTTACCAAAAACATTCAGTACTTC. It specifies CASSTGTGLTKNIQYF.

This clonotype was counted only a few times. The J gene is TRBJ1-5, the V gene TRBV5-5; D is perhaps TRBD1 (5 bases). Germline V gene sequence: CDR1 SGHKS, CDR2 YYEKEE (reference sequence). This CDR3 region has 16 residues. Trimming removed 0 bases at V and 7 bases at J, with 17 bases between. The CDR3 loop is CASSLGAPGTGQPQHF. Here the CDR3 DNA reads TGTGCCAGCAGCTTGGGGGCGCCGGGGACGGGGCAGCCCCAGCATTTT. Full variable domain (outside the CDR3, taken from reference TRBV5-5 and TRBJ1-5): DAGVTQSPTHLIKTRGQQVTLRCSPISGHKSVSWYQQVLGQGPQFIFQYYEKEERGRGNFPDRFSARQFPNYSSELNVNALLLGDSALYLCASSLGAPGTGQPQHFGDGTRLSIL.